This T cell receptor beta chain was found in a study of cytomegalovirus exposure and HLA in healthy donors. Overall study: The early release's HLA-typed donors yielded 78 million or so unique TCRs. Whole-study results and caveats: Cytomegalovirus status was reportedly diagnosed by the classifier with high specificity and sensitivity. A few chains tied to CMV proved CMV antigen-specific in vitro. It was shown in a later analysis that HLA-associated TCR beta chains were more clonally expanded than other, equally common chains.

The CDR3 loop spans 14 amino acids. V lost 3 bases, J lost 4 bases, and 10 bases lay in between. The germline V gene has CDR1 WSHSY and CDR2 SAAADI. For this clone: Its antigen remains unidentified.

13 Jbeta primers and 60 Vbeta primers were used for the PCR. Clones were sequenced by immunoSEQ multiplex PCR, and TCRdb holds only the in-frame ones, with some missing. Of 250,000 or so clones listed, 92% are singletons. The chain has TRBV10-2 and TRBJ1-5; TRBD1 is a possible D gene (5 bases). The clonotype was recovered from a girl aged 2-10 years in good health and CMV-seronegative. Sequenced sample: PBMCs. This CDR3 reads CASSESGGNQPQHF. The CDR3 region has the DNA TGCGCCAGCAGTGAATCTGGGGGGAATCAGCCCCAGCATTTT.